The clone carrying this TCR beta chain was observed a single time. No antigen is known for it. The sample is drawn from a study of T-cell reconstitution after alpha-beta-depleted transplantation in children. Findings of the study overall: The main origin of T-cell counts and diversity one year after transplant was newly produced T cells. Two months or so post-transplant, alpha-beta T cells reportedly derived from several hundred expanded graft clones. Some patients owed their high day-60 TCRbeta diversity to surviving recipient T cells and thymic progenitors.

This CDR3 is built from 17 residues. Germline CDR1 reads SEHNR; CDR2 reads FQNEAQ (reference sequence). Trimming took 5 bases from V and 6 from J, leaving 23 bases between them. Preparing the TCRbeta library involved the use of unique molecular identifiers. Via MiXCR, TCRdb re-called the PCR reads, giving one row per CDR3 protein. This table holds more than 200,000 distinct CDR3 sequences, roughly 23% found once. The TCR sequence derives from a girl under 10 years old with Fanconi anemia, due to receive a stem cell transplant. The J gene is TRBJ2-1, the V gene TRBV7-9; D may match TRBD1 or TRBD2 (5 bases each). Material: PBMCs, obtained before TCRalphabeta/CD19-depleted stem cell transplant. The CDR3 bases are TGTGCCAGCAGCGTAGGGACGGCCGCGATAGTATTCAATGAGCAGTTCTTC. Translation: CASSVGTAAIVFNEQFF.